This T cell receptor beta chain originates from a study of a mutant IDH1 vaccine in newly diagnosed glioma (dated by TCRdb to the early 2020s). In terms of the full investigation: Vaccination began 4-6 weeks after radiotherapy alone, or alongside temozolomide cycles in the chemotherapy-containing groups. The approximately 30 treated patients were roughly 60% male and roughly 40% female, with a mean age of around 40 years. Visit V12 was the week-35 safety follow-up and visit V13 was the week-47 end of study. Prior to enrollment, standard therapy consisting of radiotherapy alone, temozolomide alone, or radiochemotherapy with temozolomide had been administered to patients, with the combination being received by most patients. Peripheral blood was collected at six visits: V03 (baseline), V05, V07, V10, V12 and V13. For exploratory analyses, about 25 treated patients had longitudinal TCRB deep sequencing done wherever samples were available. Study-wide conclusions, independent of this receptor: Selection of PBMC samples for TCRB deep sequencing was based on availability. Changes in the top peripheral T cell clonotypes picked up by TCRB sequencing did not appear to be linked to pseudoprogression. The authors noted that analyses of patient blood samples could not be reproduced because of sample limitations. Vaccine-induced immune responses across multiple MHC alleles were detected in 80% to 95% of patients.

In light of the paper, this sample's time point label describes: week 35, safety follow-up. A 20-mer mutant IDH1 peptide at 300 micrograms in Montanide made up each vaccine dose, which was injected subcutaneously together with topical imiquimod. Across visits V03 through V10, patients got a total of eight vaccinations, given in weeks 1, 3, 5, 7, 11, 15, 19 and 23. The donors had newly diagnosed IDH1-mutant astrocytomas of WHO grade 3 or 4 that showed loss of nuclear ATRX. The samples were drawn from NOA16, a multicentre, single-arm, open-label phase I trial in Germany that tested a mutant IDH1 peptide vaccine in humans for the first time. Genomic DNA for TCRB sequencing was isolated from EDTA blood with the DNeasy Blood and Tissue Kit. For this chain, trimming is 5 bases at the V end and 2 bases at the J end, and the number of junction bases without a gene match is 4. The CDR1 and CDR2 encoded by the germline V gene (reference sequence) are SEHNR and FQNEAQ. The cysteine opens and the phenylalanine closes a CDR3 of 14 amino acids. This entry keeps only the CDR3 DNA: 42 bases, framed from base 1.

The library relied on the immunoSEQ multiplex PCR assay. The hsTCRB Kit was used according to the manufacturer's protocol to amplify rearranged TCR beta chain sequences. Sequencing of TCRB libraries was carried out on an Illumina MiSeq. Turning to the authors' computational methods: The kit vendor's proprietary platform handled demultiplexing, trimming and gene mapping. The source is immuneACCESS, and TCRdb retained only in-frame sequences with V and J called. Part of the clones is not carried over; for the studies checked, unresolved V genes explain less than half of this, and the remainder is unexplained. Clonal size and the V and J genes are those of that table, whereas D and trimming came from the DNA. Across this sample there are 31,000 or so clones, with more than 75% seen only once. 15% of the sample goes to the ten largest clones. As concerns this clone: There is no known antigen for this receptor. No much larger clone is present one base from it, and per-base qualities are unavailable.

Recombination connected TRBV7-9 to TRBJ1-2; 8 of the junction bases match TRBD1. Sequenced here: PBMCs, sampled from a glioma patient whose treatment included an IDH1 peptide vaccine. This sequence was found in a man under 40 with glioma. Read as DNA, the sequence is TGTGCCAGCAGCCGAGGACAGGGAAACTATGGCTACACCTTC. This gives the protein CASSRGQGNYGYTF.